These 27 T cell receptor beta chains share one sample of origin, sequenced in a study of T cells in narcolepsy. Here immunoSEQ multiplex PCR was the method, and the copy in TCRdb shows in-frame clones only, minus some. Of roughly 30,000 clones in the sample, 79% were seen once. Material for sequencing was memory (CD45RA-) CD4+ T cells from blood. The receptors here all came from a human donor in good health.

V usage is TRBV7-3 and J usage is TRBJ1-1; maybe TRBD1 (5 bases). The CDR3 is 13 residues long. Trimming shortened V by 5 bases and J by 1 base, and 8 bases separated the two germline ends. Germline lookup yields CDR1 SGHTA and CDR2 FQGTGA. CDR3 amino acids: CASSQGQNTEAFF. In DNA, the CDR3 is TGTGCCAGCAGCCAGGGCCAGAACACTGAAGCTTTCTTT.

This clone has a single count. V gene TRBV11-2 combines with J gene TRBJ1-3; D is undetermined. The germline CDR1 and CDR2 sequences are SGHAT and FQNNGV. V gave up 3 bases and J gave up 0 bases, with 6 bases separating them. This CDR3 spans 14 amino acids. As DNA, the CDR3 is TGTGCCAGCAGCTTTGGGAGCTCTGGAAACACCATATATTTT. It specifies CASSFGSSGNTIYF.

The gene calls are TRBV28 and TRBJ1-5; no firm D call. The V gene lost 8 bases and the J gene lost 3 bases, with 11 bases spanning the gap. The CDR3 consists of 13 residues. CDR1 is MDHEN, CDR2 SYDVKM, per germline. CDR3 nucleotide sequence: TGTGCCAGCGCCCCCTCTTTCAATCAGCCCCAGCATTTT. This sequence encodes CASAPSFNQPQHF.

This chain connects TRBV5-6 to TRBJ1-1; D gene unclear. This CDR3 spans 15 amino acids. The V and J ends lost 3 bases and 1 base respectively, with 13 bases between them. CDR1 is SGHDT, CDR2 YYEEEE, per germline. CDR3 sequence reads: CASSSRGNGNTEAFF. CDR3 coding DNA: TGTGCCAGCAGCTCGAGAGGCAATGGGAACACTGAAGCTTTCTTT.

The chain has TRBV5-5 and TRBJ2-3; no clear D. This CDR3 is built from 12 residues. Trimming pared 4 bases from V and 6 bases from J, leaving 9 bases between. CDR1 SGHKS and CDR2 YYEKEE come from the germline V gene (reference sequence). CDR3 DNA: TGTGCCAGCAGCCCAAGCAAGGATACGCAGTATTTT. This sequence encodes CASSPSKDTQYF.

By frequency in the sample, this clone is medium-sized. CDR3 in DNA: TGTGCCAGTAGTAACATCGATGGCTACACCTTC. It encodes CASSNIDGYTF. V gene TRBV19 combines with J gene TRBJ1-2, with D unclear. The CDR3 sequence is 11 residues long. Deletions cut 4 bases from V and 6 bases from J, with 6 bases between. Germline CDR1 and CDR2: LNHDA and SQIVND (reference sequence).

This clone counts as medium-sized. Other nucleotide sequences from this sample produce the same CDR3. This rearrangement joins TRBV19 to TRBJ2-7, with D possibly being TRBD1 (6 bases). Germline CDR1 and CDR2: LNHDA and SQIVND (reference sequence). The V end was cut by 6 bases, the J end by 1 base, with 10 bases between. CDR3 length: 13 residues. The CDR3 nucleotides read TGTGCCAGTAGCAGGACAGTGTCCTACGAGCAGTACTTC. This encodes CASSRTVSYEQYF.

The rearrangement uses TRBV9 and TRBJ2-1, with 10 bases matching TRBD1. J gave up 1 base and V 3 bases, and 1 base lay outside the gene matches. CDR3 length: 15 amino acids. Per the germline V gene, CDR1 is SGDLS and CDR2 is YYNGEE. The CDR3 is CASSGGQGSYNEQFF. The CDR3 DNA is TGTGCCAGCAGCGGGGGACAGGGGTCCTACAATGAGCAGTTCTTC.

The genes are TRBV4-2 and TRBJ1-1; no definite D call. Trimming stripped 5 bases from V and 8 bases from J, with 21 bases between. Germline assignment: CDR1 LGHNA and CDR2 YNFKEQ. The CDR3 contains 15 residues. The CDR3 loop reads CASSLVGVGNGEAFF. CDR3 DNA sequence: TGTGCCAGCAGCTTGGTAGGCGTAGGTAACGGGGAAGCTTTCTTT.

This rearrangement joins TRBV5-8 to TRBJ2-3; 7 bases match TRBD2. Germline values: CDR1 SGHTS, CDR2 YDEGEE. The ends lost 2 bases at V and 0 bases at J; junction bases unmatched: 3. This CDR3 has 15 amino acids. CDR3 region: CASSFSGASTDTQYF. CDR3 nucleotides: TGTGCCAGCAGCTTCAGCGGGGCGAGCACAGATACGCAGTATTTT.

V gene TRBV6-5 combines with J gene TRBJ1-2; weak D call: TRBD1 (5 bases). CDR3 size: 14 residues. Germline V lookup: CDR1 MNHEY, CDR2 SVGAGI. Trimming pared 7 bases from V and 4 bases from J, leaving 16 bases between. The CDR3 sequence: CASIPRRGIYGYTF. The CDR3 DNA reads TGTGCCAGCATTCCCCGCCGGGGGATCTATGGCTACACCTTC.

The CDR3 DNA reads as TGTGCCAGCAGACACTATGGCTACACCTTC. It codes for CASRHYGYTF. The gene calls are TRBV2 and TRBJ1-2; D is ambiguous. Germline CDR1 SNHLY, CDR2 FYNNEI. The CDR3 spans 10 residues. V was pared by 6 bases and J by 3 bases, with 2 bases between. Full variable domain (rest looked up from reference TRBV2 and TRBJ1-2): EPEVTQTPSHQVTQMGQEVILRCVPISNHLYFYWYRQILGQKVEFLVSFYNNEISEKSEIFDDQFSVERPDGSNFTLKIRSTKLEDSAMYFCASRHYGYTFGSGTRLTVV.

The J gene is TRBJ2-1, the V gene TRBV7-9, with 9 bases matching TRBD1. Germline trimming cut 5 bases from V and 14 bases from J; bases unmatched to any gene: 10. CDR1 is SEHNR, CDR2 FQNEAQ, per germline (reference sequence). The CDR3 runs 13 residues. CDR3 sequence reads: CASSNRDRAREFF. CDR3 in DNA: TGTGCCAGCAGCAACCGGGACAGGGCGCGGGAGTTCTTC.

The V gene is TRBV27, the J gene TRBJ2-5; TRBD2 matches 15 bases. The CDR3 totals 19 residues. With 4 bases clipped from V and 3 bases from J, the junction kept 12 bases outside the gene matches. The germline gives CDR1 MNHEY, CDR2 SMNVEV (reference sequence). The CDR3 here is CASSYSVGTSGRTEETQYF. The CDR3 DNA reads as TGTGCCAGCAGTTACTCCGTAGGGACTAGCGGGAGGACCGAAGAGACCCAGTACTTC.

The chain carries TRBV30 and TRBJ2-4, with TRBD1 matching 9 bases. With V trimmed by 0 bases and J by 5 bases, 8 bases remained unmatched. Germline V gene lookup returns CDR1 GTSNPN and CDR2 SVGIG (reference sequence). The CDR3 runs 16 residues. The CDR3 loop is CAWSVRQGGAQNIQYF. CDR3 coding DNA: TGTGCCTGGAGTGTGCGACAGGGGGGGGCCCAAAACATTCAGTACTTC.

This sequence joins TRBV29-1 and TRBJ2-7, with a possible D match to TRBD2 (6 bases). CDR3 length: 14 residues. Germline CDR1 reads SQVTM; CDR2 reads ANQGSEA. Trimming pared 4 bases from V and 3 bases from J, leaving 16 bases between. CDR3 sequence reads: CSVGGERRSYEQYF. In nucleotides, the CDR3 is TGCAGCGTTGGGGGGGAGCGGAGAAGCTACGAGCAGTACTTC.

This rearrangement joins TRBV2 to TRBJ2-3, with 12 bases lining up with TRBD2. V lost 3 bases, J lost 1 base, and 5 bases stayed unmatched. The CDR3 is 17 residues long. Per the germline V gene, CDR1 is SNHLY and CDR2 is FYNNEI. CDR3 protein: CASSDPGLAGGTDTQYF. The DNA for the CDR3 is TGTGCCAGCAGTGACCCGGGACTAGCGGGCGGCACAGATACGCAGTATTTT.

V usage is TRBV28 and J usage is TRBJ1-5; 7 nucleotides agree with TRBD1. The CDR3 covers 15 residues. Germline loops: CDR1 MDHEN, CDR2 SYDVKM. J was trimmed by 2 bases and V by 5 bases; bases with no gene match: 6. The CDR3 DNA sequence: TGTGCCAGCAGTAAATATGGACAGGGCAATCAGCCCCAGCATTTT. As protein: CASSKYGQGNQPQHF.

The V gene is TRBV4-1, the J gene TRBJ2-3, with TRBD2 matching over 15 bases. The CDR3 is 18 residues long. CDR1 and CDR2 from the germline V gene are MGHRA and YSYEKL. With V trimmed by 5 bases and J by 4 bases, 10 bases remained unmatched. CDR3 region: CASSFTGLAGGNADTQYF. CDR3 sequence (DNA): TGCGCCAGCAGCTTCACGGGACTAGCGGGAGGAAATGCAGATACGCAGTATTTT.

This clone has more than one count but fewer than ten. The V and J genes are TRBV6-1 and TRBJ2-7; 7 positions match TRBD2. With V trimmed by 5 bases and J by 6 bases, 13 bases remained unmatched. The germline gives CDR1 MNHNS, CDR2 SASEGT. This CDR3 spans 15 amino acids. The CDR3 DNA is TGTGCCAGCAGTTCTCTCGGGGCGGGAGCAAGCGAGCAGTACTTC. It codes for CASSSLGAGASEQYF.

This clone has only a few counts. CDR3 sequence: CASGGQGNEQFF. CDR3 in DNA: TGTGCCAGCGGAGGACAGGGGAATGAGCAGTTCTTC. The rearrangement links TRBV6-6 to TRBJ2-1, with 9 bases matching TRBD1. J lost 7 bases, V lost 8 bases, and 3 bases had no gene match. This CDR3 comprises 12 residues. Germline-derived CDR1 and CDR2 are MNHNY and SVGAGI (reference sequence).

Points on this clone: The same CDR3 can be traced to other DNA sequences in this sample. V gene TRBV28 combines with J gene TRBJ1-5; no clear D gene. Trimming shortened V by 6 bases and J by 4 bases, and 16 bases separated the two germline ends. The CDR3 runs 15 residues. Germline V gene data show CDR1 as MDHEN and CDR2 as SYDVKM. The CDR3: CASSPRHLSNQPQHF. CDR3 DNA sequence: TGTGCCAGCAGCCCTCGACACCTTTCTAATCAGCCCCAGCATTTT.

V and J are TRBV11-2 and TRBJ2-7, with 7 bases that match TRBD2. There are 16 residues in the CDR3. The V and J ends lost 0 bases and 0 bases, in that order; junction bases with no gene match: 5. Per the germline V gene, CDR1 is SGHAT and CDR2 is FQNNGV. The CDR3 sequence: CASSLERLARSYEQYF. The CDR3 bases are TGTGCCAGCAGCTTAGAACGACTAGCCCGCTCCTACGAGCAGTACTTC.

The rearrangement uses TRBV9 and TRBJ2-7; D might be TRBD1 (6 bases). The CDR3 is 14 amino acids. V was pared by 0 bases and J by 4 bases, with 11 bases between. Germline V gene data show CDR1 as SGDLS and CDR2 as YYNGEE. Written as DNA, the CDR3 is TGTGCCAGCAGCGTAGACGGGACAAGGTACGAGCAGTACTTC. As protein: CASSVDGTRYEQYF.

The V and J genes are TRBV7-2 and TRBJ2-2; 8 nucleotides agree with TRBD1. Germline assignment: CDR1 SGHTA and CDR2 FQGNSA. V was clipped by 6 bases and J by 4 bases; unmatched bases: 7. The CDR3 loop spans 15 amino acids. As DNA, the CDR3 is TGTGCCAGCAGTCCCGGACAGGGATCCACCGGGGAGCTGTTTTTT. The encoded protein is CASSPGQGSTGELFF.

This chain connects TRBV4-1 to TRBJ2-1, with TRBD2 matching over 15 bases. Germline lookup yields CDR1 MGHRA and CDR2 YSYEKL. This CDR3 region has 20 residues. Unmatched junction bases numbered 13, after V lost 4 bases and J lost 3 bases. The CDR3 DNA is TGCGCCAGCAGCCCCCCTCCGGGACTAGCGGGGGGTCTAAGCTACAATGAGCAGTTCTTC. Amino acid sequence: CASSPPPGLAGGLSYNEQFF.

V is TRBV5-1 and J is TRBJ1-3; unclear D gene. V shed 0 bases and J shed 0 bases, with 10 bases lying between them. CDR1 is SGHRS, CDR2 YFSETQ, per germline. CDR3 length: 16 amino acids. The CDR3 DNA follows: TGCGCCAGCAGCTTGGTGCCGGATAACTCTGGAAACACCATATATTTT. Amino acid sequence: CASSLVPDNSGNTIYF.